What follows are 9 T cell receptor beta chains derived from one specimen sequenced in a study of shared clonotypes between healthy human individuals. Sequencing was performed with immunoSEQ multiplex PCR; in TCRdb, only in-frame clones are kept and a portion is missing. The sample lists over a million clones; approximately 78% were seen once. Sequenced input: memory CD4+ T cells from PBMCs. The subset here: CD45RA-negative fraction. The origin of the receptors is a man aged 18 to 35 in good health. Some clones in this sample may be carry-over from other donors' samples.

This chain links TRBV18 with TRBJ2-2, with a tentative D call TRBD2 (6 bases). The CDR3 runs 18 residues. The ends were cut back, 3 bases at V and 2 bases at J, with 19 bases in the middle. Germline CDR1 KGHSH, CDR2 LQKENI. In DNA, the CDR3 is TGTGCCAGCTCACCTTTCGGGACTCAAACTTTTAACACCGGGGAGCTGTTTTTT. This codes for CASSPFGTQTFNTGELFF.

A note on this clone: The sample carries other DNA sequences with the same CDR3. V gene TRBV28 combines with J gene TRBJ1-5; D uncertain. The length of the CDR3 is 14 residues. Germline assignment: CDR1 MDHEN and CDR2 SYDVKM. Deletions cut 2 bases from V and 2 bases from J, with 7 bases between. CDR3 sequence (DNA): TGTGCCAGCAGTTTACTACAAGGCAATCAGCCCCAGCATTTT. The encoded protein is CASSLLQGNQPQHF.

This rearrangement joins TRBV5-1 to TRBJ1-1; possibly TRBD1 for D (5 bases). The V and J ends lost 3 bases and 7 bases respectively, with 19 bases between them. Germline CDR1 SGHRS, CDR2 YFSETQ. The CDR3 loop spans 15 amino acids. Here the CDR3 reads CASSSTRQWGHEAFF. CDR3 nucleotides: TGCGCCAGCAGCTCAACCCGACAGTGGGGCCATGAAGCTTTCTTT.

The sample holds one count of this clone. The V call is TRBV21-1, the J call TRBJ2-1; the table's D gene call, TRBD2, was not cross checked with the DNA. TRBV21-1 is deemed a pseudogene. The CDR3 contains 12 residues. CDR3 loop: CASSEEGGRTFF. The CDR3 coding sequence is TGTGCCAGCAGCGAAGAGGGGGGGCGAACGTTCTTC.

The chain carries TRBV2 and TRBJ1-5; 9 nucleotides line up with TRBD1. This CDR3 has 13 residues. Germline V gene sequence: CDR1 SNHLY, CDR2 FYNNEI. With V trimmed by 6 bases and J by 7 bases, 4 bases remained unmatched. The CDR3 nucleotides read TGTGCCAGCAGGGGACAGGGTGTCCAGCCCCAGCATTTT. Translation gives CASRGQGVQPQHF.

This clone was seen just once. The CDR3 DNA sequence: TGTGCCAGCCGGTCGGAATTGAGCGGTGGGTCCTACGAGCAGTACTTC. Translation gives CASRSELSGGSYEQYF. This chain links TRBV18 with TRBJ2-7, with D perhaps TRBD2 (5 bases). V dropped 8 bases and J dropped 1 base, with 21 bases sitting between them. Germline lookup yields CDR1 KGHSH and CDR2 LQKENI. CDR3 length: 16 residues.

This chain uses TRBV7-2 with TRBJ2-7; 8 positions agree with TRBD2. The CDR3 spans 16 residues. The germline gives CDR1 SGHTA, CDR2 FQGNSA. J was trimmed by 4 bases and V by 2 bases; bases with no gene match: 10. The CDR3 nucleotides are TGTGCCAGCAGCTTATCCATAGCGAGCGGGAGTTACGAGCAGTACTTC. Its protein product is CASSLSIASGSYEQYF.

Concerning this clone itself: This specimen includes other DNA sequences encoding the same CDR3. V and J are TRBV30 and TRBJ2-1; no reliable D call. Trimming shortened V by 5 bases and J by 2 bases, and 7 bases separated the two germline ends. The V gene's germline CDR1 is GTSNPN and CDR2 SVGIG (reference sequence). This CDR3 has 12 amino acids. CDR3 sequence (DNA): TGTGCCTGGGGTAGGACCTACAATGAGCAGTTCTTC. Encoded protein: CAWGRTYNEQFF.

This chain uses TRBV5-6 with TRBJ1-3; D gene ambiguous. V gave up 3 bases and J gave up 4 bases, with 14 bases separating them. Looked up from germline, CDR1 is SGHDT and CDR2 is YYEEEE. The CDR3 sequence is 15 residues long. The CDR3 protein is CASSWNRAGGNTIYF. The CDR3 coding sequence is TGTGCCAGCAGCTGGAATAGGGCAGGAGGAAACACCATATATTTT.